A selection of T cell receptor beta chains follows, all from one sample in a study of T cells after yellow fever vaccination. One entry per CDR3 protein, called by TCRdb with MiXCR from the 5' RACE reads. The sample records hundreds of thousands of distinct CDR3 sequences, about 13% being singletons. The sample in question was PBMCs, obtained on the day of the yellow fever booster vaccination. The receptors derive from a man aged 25-45 years who received the YFV17D yellow fever vaccine. CDR3s include the opening cysteine and the closing phenylalanine or tryptophan. A D gene is named only where the DNA matches it firmly. Clone size is not always given. Where it is, it says once, few, many or a class for expanded clones.

v_gene	d_gene	j_gene	abundance	CDR3nt	CDR3aa
TRBV7-2	NA	TRBJ1-3	few	TGTGCCAGCAGCTTTAACCCAGGGGCGGACACCATATATTTT	CASSFNPGADTIYF
TRBV6-1	NA	TRBJ2-5	few	TGTGCCAGCAGCAGACAAGGAAAATTACTGGCCCAAGAGACCCAGTACTTC	CASSRQGKLLAQETQYF
TRBV3-1	NA	TRBJ2-3	NA	TGTGCCAGCAGCCAAGAGTTCACGATAGTCCCAGATACGCAGTATTTT	CASSQEFTIVPDTQYF
TRBV29-1	TRBD2	TRBJ2-1	NA	TGCAGCGTTGGAGATGGGGGGACTACCGGGGGTCGGATCTTC	CSVGDGGTTGGRIF
TRBV7-2	NA	TRBJ2-7	NA	TGTGCCAGCAGCTTAGAGAACAGTATCTACGAGCAGTACTTC	CASSLENSIYEQYF
TRBV20-1	NA	TRBJ1-6	few	TGCAGTGCTAGTAAAGGGGAGGCGGATTCACCCCTCCACTTT	CSASKGEADSPLHF
TRBV5-1	NA	TRBJ1-5	once	TGCGCCAGCAGCACCGGCTATAGCATTCAGCCCCAGCATTTT	CASSTGYSIQPQHF
TRBV3-1	NA	TRBJ2-3	many	TGTGCCAGCAGCCAGGGGGGGCTCACAGATACGCAGTATTTT	CASSQGGLTDTQYF
TRBV18	TRBD2	TRBJ2-5	few	TGTGCCAGCTCACCGGGGGTGAGAGCGGGAGAAGAGACCCAGTACTTC	CASSPGVRAGEETQYF
TRBV5-1	NA	TRBJ2-5	many	TGCGCCAGCAGTCTTGGGACACCCCAAGAGACCCAGTACTTC	CASSLGTPQETQYF
TRBV20-1	TRBD2	TRBJ2-1	NA	TGCAGTGCTAGGTCATCTAGCGGAGGCTCCTACAATGAGCAGTTCTTC	CSARSSSGGSYNEQFF
TRBV12-3/TRBV12-4	NA	TRBJ2-5	many	TGTGCCAGCAGTTTTTCCGCTCAAGAGACCCAGTACTTC	CASSFSAQETQYF
TRBV20-1	TRBD2	TRBJ2-1	NA	TGCAGTGCTAGAGATTCTAGCGGGAGGGCCCATGGGCAGTTCTTC	CSARDSSGRAHGQFF
TRBV7-3	NA	TRBJ1-1	NA	TGTGCCAGCCGAATTGGACCAGGTGGGAACACTGAAGCTTTCTTT	CASRIGPGGNTEAFF